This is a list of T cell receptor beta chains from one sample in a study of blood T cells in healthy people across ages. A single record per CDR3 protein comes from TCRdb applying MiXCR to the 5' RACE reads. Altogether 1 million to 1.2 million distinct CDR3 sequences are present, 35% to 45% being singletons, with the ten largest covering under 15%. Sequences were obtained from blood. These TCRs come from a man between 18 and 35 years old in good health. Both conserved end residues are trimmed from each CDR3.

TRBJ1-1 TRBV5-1 ASSLGQGNEAF
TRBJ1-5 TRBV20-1 SARHEYQPQH
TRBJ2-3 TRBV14 ASSQVPGLITDTQY
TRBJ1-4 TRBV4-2 ASSQELAREGEKLF
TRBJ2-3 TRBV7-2 ASSSPGTQY
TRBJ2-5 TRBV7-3 ASSLGGGKHEQY
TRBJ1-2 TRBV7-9 ASSSSGTAIYGYT
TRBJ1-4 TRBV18 ASSRGDEKLF
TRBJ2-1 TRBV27 ASSSPRRTLNNEQF
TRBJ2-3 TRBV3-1 ASSRGLRGTDTQY
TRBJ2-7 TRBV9 ASSVEGGGTYEQY
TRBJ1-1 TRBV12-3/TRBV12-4 ASARDNTEAF
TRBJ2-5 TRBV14 ASSTHLRETQY
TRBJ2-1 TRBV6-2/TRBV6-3 ASSSTLRGEQF
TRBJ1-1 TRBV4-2 ASSQAEWGANTEAF
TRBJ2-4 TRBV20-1 SASGISDIQY
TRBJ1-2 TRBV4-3 ASSQDGGSYYGYT
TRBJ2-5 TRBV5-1 ASSYGQGQETQY
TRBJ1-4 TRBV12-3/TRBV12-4 ASSPTGQNEKLF
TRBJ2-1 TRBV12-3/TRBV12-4 ASSPRSGLSANNEQF
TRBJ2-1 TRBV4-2 ASSHGEGTGDNEQF
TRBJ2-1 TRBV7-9 ASSSNGGLSYNEQF
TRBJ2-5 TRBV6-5 ASSYRAQGPYQETQY
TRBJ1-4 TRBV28 ASSPPGGHNEKLF
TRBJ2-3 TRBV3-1 ASSQSNTQY
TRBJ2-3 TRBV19 ASSLKPPGGTDTQY
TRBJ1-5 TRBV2 ASSDVGSNQPQH
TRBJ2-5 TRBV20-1 SAREVGVETQY
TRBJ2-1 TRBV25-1 ASKTTQGRDEQF
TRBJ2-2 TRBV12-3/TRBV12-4 ASSLSGGELF
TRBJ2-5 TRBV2 ASSLPQGFREETQY
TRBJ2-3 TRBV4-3 ASSQIAGIGDTQY
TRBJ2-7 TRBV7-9 ASSPRTSGISDEQY
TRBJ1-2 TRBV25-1 ASSEYYYGYT
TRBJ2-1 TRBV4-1 ASSRGRDRYYNEQF
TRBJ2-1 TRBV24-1 ATSDTTSGGRNEQF
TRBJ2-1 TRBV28 VSSLSGTGSKDEQF
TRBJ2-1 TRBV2 ASSLDGAYNEQF
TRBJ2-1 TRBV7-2 ASSLNKDGEQF
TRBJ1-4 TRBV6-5 ASSKGSYDEKLF
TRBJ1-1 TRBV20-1 SARSVTEAF
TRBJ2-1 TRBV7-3 ASSLNPGNYNEQF
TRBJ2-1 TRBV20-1 SARDLDRGFYNEQF
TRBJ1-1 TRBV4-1 ASSTRTVSSTEAF
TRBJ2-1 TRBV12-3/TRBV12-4 ASSRDRGNEQF
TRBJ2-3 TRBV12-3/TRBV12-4 ASSSKITASTDTQY
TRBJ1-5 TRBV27 ASSPLGASNQPQH
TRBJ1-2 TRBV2 ASSESDRAPYGYT
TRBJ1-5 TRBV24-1 ATSDSSYSNQPQH
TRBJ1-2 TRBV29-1 SCGQYNYGYT
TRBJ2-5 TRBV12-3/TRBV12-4 ASSFDEPPGTQY
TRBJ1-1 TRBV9 ASSVDGTGYRAF
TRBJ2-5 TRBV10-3 AIEQEQETQY
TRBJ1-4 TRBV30 AYGPNNEKLF
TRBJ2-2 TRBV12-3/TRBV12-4 ASTTTPRQNTGELF
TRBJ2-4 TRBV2 ASGNGGLAKNIQY
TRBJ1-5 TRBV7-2 ASSRANNQPQH
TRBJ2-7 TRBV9 ASSVGQRFSVGFNEQY
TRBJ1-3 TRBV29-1 SVGHQGRLSGNTIY
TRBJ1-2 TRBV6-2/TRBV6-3 ASSYLGDYGYT